These 3 T cell receptor beta chains were all obtained from the same sample, sequenced in a study of blood T cell repertoires in COVID-19. Clones were sequenced by immunoSEQ multiplex PCR, and TCRdb holds only the in-frame ones, with some missing. Among 400,000 to 450,000 clones listed, roughly 87% were seen once. The source material was PBMCs or T cells enriched from blood (not recorded which). The receptors stem from a man younger than 35 who had recovered from COVID-19.

The V and J genes are TRBV19 and TRBJ2-2, with D perhaps TRBD2 (5 bases). Germline CDR1 and CDR2: LNHDA and SQIVND (reference sequence). This CDR3 is 14 amino acids long. V was clipped by 3 bases and J by 4 bases, with 9 bases between them. CDR3 region: CASSMSGSTGELFF. The DNA for the CDR3 is TGTGCCAGTAGTATGTCGGGGAGCACCGGGGAGCTGTTTTTT.

V gene TRBV3-1 (or the pseudogene TRBV3-2) combines with J gene TRBJ1-5; weak D call: TRBD1 (6 bases). The germline V gene encodes CDR1 LGHDT and CDR2 YNNKEL (reference sequence). The CDR3 runs 17 residues. Between the trimmed V and J ends, which lost 0 bases and 6 bases, there was a span of 18 bases. The CDR3 is CASSQDPGQNRRQPQHF. CDR3 bases: TGTGCCAGCAGCCAAGACCCGGGACAAAACCGGCGTCAGCCCCAGCATTTT.

This chain connects TRBV5-4 to TRBJ2-5; D is possibly TRBD2 (6 bases). V was shortened by 4 bases and J by 5 bases, with 15 bases between the two germline ends. Germline CDR1 and CDR2: SGHNT and YYREEE (reference sequence). The CDR3 covers 14 residues. CDR3 protein: CASSGPGVGETQYF. Here the CDR3 DNA reads TGTGCCAGCAGCGGACCGGGGGTGGGGGAGACCCAGTACTTC.